One and the same sample provided the 4 T cell receptor beta chains below, sequenced in a study of brain T cells in children with intractable seizures (dated by TCRdb to the early 2020s). The library was obtained by the immunoSEQ multiplex PCR assay. This immuneACCESS table, as held by TCRdb, lists in-frame sequences with V and J called but not all clones. Of the missing ones, under half trace to an unresolved V gene in checked studies; the others have no known cause. This sample holds about 340,000 clones; about 93% were observed only once. The ten largest clones add up to 5% to 7% of the sample. Interpreted using the paper, the time point label stands for: blood from clinic visit 5 months post-surgery; TSC patient then seizure free. Sequencing used peripheral blood, obtained less than 6 months after surgery. These receptors originate from a boy in the first two years of life with tuberous sclerosis and intractable seizures.

CDR3 sequence: CASSVDASSYNEQFF. The CDR3, as DNA: TGTGCCAGCAGTGTGGACGCAAGTTCCTACAATGAGCAGTTCTTC. V and J are TRBV2 and TRBJ2-1; the D is unclear. With 4 bases removed from V and 1 base from J, the gap between germline ends came to 11 bases. Germline loops: CDR1 SNHLY, CDR2 FYNNEI. The CDR3 contains 15 residues.

This chain uses TRBV5-6 with TRBJ1-2; D unclear. Per germline, CDR1 SGHDT and CDR2 YYEEEE. The CDR3 is 12 amino acids. With 4 bases removed from V and 4 bases from J, the gap between germline ends came to 8 bases. This chain's CDR3 is CASSVGGYGYTF. The CDR3 DNA reads as TGTGCCAGCAGCGTTGGAGGCTATGGCTACACCTTC.

The chain uses TRBV12-3 or TRBV12-4 and TRBJ2-5; D is unresolved. The CDR3 contains 13 residues. The V gene lost 2 bases and the J gene lost 7 bases, with 11 bases spanning the gap. CDR3 region: CASSLWAEVTQYF. The CDR3 bases are TGTGCCAGCAGTTTATGGGCCGAGGTGACCCAGTACTTC.

The chain carries TRBV3-1 (or the pseudogene TRBV3-2) and TRBJ2-2; D not certain. V was trimmed by 6 bases and J by 5 bases, leaving 16 bases between them. The CDR3 loop spans 15 amino acids. Germline V lookup: CDR1 LGHDT, CDR2 YNNKEL (reference sequence). The CDR3 bases are TGTGCCAGCAGAGCTCCGGCGGTAAAGACCGGGGAGCTGTTTTTT. It translates to CASRAPAVKTGELFF.